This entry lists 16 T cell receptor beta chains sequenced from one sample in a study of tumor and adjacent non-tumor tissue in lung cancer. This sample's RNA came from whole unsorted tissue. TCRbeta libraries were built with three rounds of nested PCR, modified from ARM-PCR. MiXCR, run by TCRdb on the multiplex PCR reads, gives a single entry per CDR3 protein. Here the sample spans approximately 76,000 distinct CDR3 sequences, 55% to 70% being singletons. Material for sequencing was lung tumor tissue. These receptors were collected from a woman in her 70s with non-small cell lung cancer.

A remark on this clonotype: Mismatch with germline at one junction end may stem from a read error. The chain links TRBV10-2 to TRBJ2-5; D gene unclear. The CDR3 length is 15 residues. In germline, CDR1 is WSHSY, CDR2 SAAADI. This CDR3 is CASCEPSSLQETQYF. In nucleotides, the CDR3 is TGCGCCAGCTGTGAACCGAGCTCCCTCCAAGAGACCCAGTACTTC.

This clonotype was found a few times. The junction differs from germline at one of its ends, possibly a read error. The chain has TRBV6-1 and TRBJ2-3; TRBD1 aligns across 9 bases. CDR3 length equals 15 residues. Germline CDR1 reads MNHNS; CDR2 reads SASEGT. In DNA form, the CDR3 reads TGTGCCAGCAGTCCCGGCACAGGGGGCCCGGATACGCACTATTTT. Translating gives CASSPGTGGPDTHYF.

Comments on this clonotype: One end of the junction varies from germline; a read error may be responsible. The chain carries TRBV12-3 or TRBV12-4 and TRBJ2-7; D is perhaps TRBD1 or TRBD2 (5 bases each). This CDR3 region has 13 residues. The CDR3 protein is CASSLMGVYEHYF. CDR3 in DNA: TGTGCCAGCAGTTTAATGGGGGTCTACGAGCACTACTTC.

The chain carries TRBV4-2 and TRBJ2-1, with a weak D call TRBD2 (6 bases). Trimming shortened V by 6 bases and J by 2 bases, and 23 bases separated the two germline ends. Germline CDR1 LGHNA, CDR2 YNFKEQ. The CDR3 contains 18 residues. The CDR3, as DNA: TGTGCCAGCAGGCCGGCTAGCTGGAGGGTGATTCCCTACAATGAGCAGTTCTTC. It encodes CASRPASWRVIPYNEQFF.

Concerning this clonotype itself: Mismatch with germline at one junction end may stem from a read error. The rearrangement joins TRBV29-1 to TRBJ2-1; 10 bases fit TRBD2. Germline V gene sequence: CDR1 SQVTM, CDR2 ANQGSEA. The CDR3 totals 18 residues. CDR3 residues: CSLEAPPGLAEGVNEQSF. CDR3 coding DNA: TGCAGCCTTGAAGCCCCCCCCGGACTAGCGGAGGGTGTCAATGAGCAGTCCTTC.

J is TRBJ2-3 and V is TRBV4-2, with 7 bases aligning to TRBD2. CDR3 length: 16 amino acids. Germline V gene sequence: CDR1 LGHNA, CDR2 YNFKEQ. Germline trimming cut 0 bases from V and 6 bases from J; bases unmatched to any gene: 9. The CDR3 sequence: CASSQDSLATSDTQYF. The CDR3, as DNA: TGTGCCAGCAGCCAAGATTCACTAGCGACCTCTGATACGCAGTATTTT.

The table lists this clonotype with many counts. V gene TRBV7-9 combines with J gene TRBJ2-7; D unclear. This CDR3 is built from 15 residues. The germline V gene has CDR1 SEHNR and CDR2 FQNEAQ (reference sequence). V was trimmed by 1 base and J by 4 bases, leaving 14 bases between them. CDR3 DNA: TGTGCCAGCAGCTTAGAGTCAGATCTGAAATACGAGCAGTACTTC. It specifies CASSLESDLKYEQYF.

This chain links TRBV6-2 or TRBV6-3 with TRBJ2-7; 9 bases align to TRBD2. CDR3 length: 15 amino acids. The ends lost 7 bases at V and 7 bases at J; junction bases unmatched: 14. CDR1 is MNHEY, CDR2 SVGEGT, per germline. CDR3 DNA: TGTGCCAGCACCGCCCCGGGACTAGCAGTCTGTGAGCAGTACTTC. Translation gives CASTAPGLAVCEQYF.

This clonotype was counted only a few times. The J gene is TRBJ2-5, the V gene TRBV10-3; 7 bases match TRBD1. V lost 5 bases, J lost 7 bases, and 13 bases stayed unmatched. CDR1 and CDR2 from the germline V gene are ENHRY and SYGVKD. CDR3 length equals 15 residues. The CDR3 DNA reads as TGTGCCATCAGTCGACAGGGTGGGAACCTAGGGACCCAGTACTTC. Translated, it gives CAISRQGGNLGTQYF.

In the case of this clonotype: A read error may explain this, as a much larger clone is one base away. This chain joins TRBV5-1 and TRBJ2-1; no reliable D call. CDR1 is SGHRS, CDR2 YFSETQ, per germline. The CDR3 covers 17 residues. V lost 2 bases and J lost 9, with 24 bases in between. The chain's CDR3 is CASSLTPWQESVAEQFF. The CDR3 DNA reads TGCGCCAGCAGCTTAACCCCCTGGCAGGAGTCAGTCGCTGAGCAGTTCTTC.

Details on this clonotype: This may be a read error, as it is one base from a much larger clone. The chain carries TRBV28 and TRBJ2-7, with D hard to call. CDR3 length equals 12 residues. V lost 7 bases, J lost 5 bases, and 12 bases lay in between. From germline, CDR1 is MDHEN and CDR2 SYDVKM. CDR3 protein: CASNGEQNEQYF. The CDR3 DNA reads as TGTGCCAGCAATGGCGAGCAAAACGAGCAGTACTTC.

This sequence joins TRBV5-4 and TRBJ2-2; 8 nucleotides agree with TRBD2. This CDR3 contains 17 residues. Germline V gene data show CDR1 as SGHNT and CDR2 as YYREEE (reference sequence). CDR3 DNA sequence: TGTGAAAGCAGCTTCAGCGGGAGAGCCCTAGGGACCGGGGAGCTGTTTTTT. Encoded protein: CESSFSGRALGTGELFF.

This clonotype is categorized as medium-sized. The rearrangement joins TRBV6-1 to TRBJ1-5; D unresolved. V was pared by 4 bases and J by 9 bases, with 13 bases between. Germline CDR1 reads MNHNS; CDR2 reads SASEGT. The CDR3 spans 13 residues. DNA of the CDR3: TGTGCCAGCAGTGTTAACGGAAGGACGCCCCAGCATTTT. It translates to CASSVNGRTPQHF.

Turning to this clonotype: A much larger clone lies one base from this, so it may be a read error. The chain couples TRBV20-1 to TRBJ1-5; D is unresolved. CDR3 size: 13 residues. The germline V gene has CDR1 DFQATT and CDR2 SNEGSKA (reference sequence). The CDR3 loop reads CSVKGPINQLQHF. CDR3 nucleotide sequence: TGCAGTGTAAAAGGTCCGATAAATCAGCTCCAGCATTTT.

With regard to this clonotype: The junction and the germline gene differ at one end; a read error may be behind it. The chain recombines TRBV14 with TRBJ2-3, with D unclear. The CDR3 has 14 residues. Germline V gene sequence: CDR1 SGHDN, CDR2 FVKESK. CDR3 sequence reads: CASRQAFSTYTQYF. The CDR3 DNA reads TGTGCCAGCAGGCAAGCTTTCAGCACATATACGCAGTATTTT.

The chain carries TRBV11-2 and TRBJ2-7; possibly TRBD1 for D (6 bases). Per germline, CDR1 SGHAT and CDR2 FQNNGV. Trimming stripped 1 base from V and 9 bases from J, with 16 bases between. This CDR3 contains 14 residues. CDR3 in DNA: TGTGCCAGCAGCTTAGTTACGGGACAACGTGGGCAGTACTTC. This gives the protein CASSLVTGQRGQYF.